The 23 T cell receptor beta chains listed next were all sequenced from one sample in a study of blood T cell repertoires in COVID-19. Here immunoSEQ multiplex PCR was the method, and the copy in TCRdb shows in-frame clones only, minus some. The sample shows roughly 250,000 clones, roughly 90% of them seen only once. The sample consisted of PBMCs or T cells enriched from blood (not recorded which). Every receptor here comes from a woman in her twenties or thirties with acute COVID-19.

V and J are TRBV6-5 and TRBJ1-3; 9 positions match TRBD1. Germline CDR1 MNHEY, CDR2 SVGAGI. The CDR3 contains 15 residues. The ends lost 6 bases at V and 2 bases at J; junction bases unmatched: 5. This CDR3 is CASRTTGGTGNTIYF. Written as DNA, the CDR3 is TGTGCCAGCAGGACGACAGGGGGGACTGGAAACACCATATATTTT.

Comments on this clone: Within the sample, other DNA sequences also encode this same CDR3. The gene calls are TRBV18 and TRBJ2-5; 9 bases are a match to TRBD1. The CDR3 has 14 amino acids. J gave up 2 bases and V 6 bases, and 4 bases lay outside the gene matches. Germline CDR1 reads KGHSH; CDR2 reads LQKENI. The CDR3 is CASSPGTGQETQYF. The CDR3 nucleotides read TGTGCCAGCTCCCCGGGGACAGGGCAAGAGACCCAGTACTTC.

The CDR3 sequence: CASSLTRGQGDQPQHF. CDR3 DNA sequence: TGTGCCAGCTCACTGACGAGGGGGCAGGGGGATCAGCCCCAGCATTTT. The chain links TRBV18 to TRBJ1-5; 7 positions match TRBD1. This CDR3 is 16 amino acids long. V lost 4 bases to trimming and J lost 5 bases; unmatched junction nucleotides: 11. Germline loops: CDR1 KGHSH, CDR2 LQKENI. Complete variable domain (other parts from reference TRBV18 and TRBJ1-5): NAGVMQNPRHLVRRRGQEARLRCSPMKGHSHVYWYRQLPEEGLKFMVYLQKENIIDESGMPKERFSAEFPKEGPSILRIQQVVRGDSAAYFCASSLTRGQGDQPQHFGDGTRLSIL.

The V and J genes are TRBV7-8 and TRBJ2-3; no firm D call. This CDR3 is built from 15 residues. V lost 4 bases and J 2 bases, leaving 13 bases between the germline ends. The V gene's germline CDR1 is SGHVS and CDR2 FQNEAQ. The CDR3 DNA follows: TGTGCCAGCAGCTCAATACTACGCACCACAGATACGCAGTATTTT. Its translation: CASSSILRTTDTQYF.

In this sample, this clone turned up a few times. This chain connects TRBV14 to TRBJ1-1; D call uncertain. This CDR3 is 14 amino acids long. The V gene's germline CDR1 is SGHDN and CDR2 FVKESK. With 5 bases removed from V and 2 bases from J, the gap between germline ends came to 12 bases. The CDR3 coding sequence is TGTGCCAGCAGCTATCGACTAGGTAACACTGAAGCTTTCTTT. Residues: CASSYRLGNTEAFF.

The J gene is TRBJ2-1, the V gene TRBV10-3, with TRBD1 matching 9 bases. This CDR3 contains 15 residues. Germline CDR1 and CDR2: ENHRY and SYGVKD. V lost 0 bases to trimming and J lost 7 bases; unmatched junction nucleotides: 4. In DNA, the CDR3 is TGTGCCATCAGTGAGTCGCCGACAGGGGGAAATGAGCAGTTCTTC. As protein: CAISESPTGGNEQFF.

This chain joins TRBV2 and TRBJ1-5; D is possibly TRBD1 (5 bases). Between the trimmed V and J ends, which lost 6 bases and 7 bases, there was a span of 13 bases. Germline V lookup: CDR1 SNHLY, CDR2 FYNNEI. The CDR3 spans 13 residues. CDR3 amino acids: CASRGKGNQPQHF. CDR3 bases: TGTGCCAGCAGAGGGAAGGGGAACCAGCCCCAGCATTTT.

The rearrangement joins TRBV5-1 to TRBJ2-1; D unresolved. The CDR3 spans 15 residues. Germline loops: CDR1 SGHRS, CDR2 YFSETQ. V lost 2 bases and J 1 base, leaving 10 bases between the germline ends. CDR3 bases: TGCGCCAGCAGCTTTTTCCCGCGGTCCTACAATGAGCAGTTCTTC. Its translation: CASSFFPRSYNEQFF.

The rearrangement joins TRBV13 to TRBJ2-2, with 9 bases lining up with TRBD2. V was pared by 5 bases and J by 9 bases, with 10 bases of the junction left unmatched. This CDR3 has 15 residues. Germline CDR1 reads PRHDT; CDR2 reads FYEKMQ (reference sequence). In DNA, the CDR3 is TGTGCCAGCAGCGATTCTCCGGGACTAGCTTGGGAGCTGTTTTTT. It codes for CASSDSPGLAWELFF.

The gene calls are TRBV7-9 and TRBJ2-7; no reliable D call. Germline CDR1 SEHNR, CDR2 FQNEAQ (reference sequence). The CDR3 totals 12 residues. Trimming removed 3 bases from V and 0 bases from J, with 3 bases in between. CDR3 amino acids: CASSFSSYEQYF. Written as DNA, the CDR3 is TGTGCCAGCAGCTTTAGCTCCTACGAGCAGTACTTC.

The V and J genes are TRBV7-2 and TRBJ1-5; D not certain. Per the germline V gene, CDR1 is SGHTA and CDR2 is FQGNSA. This CDR3 contains 14 residues. V was pared by 2 bases and J by 2 bases, with 7 bases between. CDR3 in DNA: TGTGCCAGCAGCTTAACAGCAGGCAATCAGCCCCAGCATTTT. The encoded protein is CASSLTAGNQPQHF. The full variable domain, in which reference TRBV7-2 and TRBJ1-5 provide the parts outside the CDR3, is GAGVSQSPSNKVTEKGKDVELRCDPISGHTALYWYRQSLGQGLEFLIYFQGNSAPDKSGLPSDRFSAERTGGSVSTLTIQRTQQEDSAVYLCASSLTAGNQPQHFGDGTRLSIL.

V gene TRBV12-5 combines with J gene TRBJ1-2; D gene unclear. Germline CDR1 and CDR2: LGHNT and FRNRAP. Trimming removed 2 bases at V and 7 bases at J, with 14 bases between. The CDR3 consists of 14 residues. The CDR3 bases are TGTGCTAGTGGTTTGTACTCCAGAGGCCGTGGCTACACCTTC. This codes for CASGLYSRGRGYTF.

The chain has TRBV7-2 and TRBJ1-5, with 8 bases fitting TRBD1. V lost 3 bases, J lost 3 bases, and 4 bases stayed unmatched. Germline-derived CDR1 and CDR2 are SGHTA and FQGNSA. The CDR3 spans 15 residues. CDR3 protein: CASSFSGGYNQPQHF. The CDR3 DNA follows: TGTGCCAGCAGCTTTTCAGGGGGCTACAATCAGCCCCAGCATTTT.

The V call is TRBV5-1, the J call TRBJ1-3; 7 nucleotides align to TRBD1. V shed 4 bases, J shed 0 bases, and the junction held 7 bases outside the gene matches. The CDR3 loop spans 16 amino acids. CDR1 SGHRS and CDR2 YFSETQ come from the germline V gene. CDR3 DNA: TGCGCCAGCAGCCCCGGGACAGCCGTCTCTGGAAACACCATATATTTT. Translation gives CASSPGTAVSGNTIYF.

The chain couples TRBV4-1 to TRBJ1-3; D is uncertain. V lost 0 bases to trimming and J lost 0 bases, with 3 bases between them. This CDR3 contains 14 residues. Germline lookup yields CDR1 MGHRA and CDR2 YSYEKL. This chain's CDR3 is CASSQESSGNTIYF. The CDR3 coding sequence is TGCGCCAGCAGCCAAGAGAGCTCTGGAAACACCATATATTTT.

The J gene is TRBJ2-1, the V gene TRBV11-2, with a weak D call TRBD2 (7 bases). Trimming removed 1 base at V and 5 bases at J, with 15 bases between. Germline V lookup: CDR1 SGHAT, CDR2 FQNNGV. The CDR3 totals 16 residues. CDR3 DNA: TGTGCCAGCAGCTTAGGTTGGGGGGGCGTCAACAATGAGCAGTTCTTC. It yields the protein CASSLGWGGVNNEQFF.

This clone was seen a single time. The genes are TRBV11-2 and TRBJ2-7; 8 nucleotides match TRBD2. Trimming took 11 bases from V and 0 from J; bases not matched to a gene: 3. CDR1 and CDR2 from the germline V gene are SGHAT and FQNNGV. The length of the CDR3 is 12 residues. The CDR3 here is CASRGGSYEQYF. CDR3 nucleotides: TGTGCCTCCCGGGGGGGCTCCTACGAGCAGTACTTC.

The chain employs TRBV19 and TRBJ2-5; 7 bases are a match to TRBD2. V lost 5 bases, J lost 4 bases, and 10 bases stayed unmatched. The CDR3 sequence is 15 residues long. Germline CDR1 is LNHDA and CDR2 is SQIVND (reference sequence). This CDR3 is CASSPGTIQGETQYF. The CDR3 region has the DNA TGTGCCAGTAGTCCCGGGACTATCCAGGGAGAGACCCAGTACTTC.

The chain is built from TRBV4-1 and TRBJ2-3; D perhaps matches TRBD1 (5 bases). Deletions cut 1 base from V and 4 bases from J, with 12 bases between. The germline V gene encodes CDR1 MGHRA and CDR2 YSYEKL. This CDR3 is 15 amino acids long. CDR3 bases: TGCGCCAGCAGCCAAGTACCCCAAGGGGCAGATACGCAGTATTTT. The encoded protein is CASSQVPQGADTQYF.

This chain joins TRBV11-2 and TRBJ2-5; 7 bases fit TRBD1. CDR1 is SGHAT, CDR2 FQNNGV, per germline. Trimming took 3 bases from V and 4 from J; bases not matched to a gene: 11. The CDR3 runs 16 residues. The CDR3 DNA follows: TGTGCCAGCAGCTTCGCTTACAGGGGAACGCGAGAGACCCAGTACTTC. It codes for CASSFAYRGTRETQYF.

A note on this clone: Other DNA variants within this sample encode the same CDR3. The V gene is TRBV5-1, the J gene TRBJ2-5; D remains ambiguous. The CDR3 covers 14 residues. Germline CDR1 is SGHRS and CDR2 is YFSETQ. The ends were cut back, 2 bases at V and 2 bases at J, with 10 bases in the middle. In DNA form, the CDR3 reads TGCGCCAGCAGCTTAGTCGGGTCACAAGAGACCCAGTACTTC. Translation: CASSLVGSQETQYF.

For this clone: The junction departs from the called germline gene at one end, perhaps through a read error. This chain uses TRBV4-3 with TRBJ2-1; 7 bases are a match to TRBD2. The CDR3 is made up of 16 amino acids. CDR1 is LGHNA and CDR2 is YSLEER in the germline V gene. The CDR3 DNA sequence: TGCGCCAGCAGTCAAGATAGGGAGGGCCTTTTCAATGAGCAGTTCTTC. Translated: CASSQDREGLFNEQFF.

This rearrangement joins TRBV6-2 or TRBV6-3 to TRBJ1-5, with D tentatively TRBD1 (6 bases). The germline gives CDR1 MNHEY, CDR2 SVGEGT. V was cut by 5 bases and J by 4 bases, with 15 bases left in between. This CDR3 comprises 15 residues. The CDR3: CASSIPTGINQPQHF. The CDR3 DNA reads as TGTGCCAGCAGTATTCCGACAGGAATAAATCAGCCCCAGCATTTT.